This T cell receptor beta chain was documented in a study of T cell responses to AZD1222 COVID-19 vaccine. Study-wide findings and caveats: Two AZD1222 doses significantly raised spike-specific TCR breadth and depth over controls. Nearly half of unique spike-specific TCRs reportedly avoided B.1.351 and B.1.1.7 mutated regions.

In this sample, this clone turned up once. What it binds is unknown. Sequencing used immunoSEQ multiplex PCR; TCRdb keeps in-frame clones, though not all of them. In the table there are 140,000 to 150,000 clones, about 94% of which are singletons. The source was peripheral blood, collected 28 days after the second AZD1222 dose. The receptor's source is an adult who received the AZD1222 COVID-19 vaccine.

The CDR3 is CASSGPYEQYF. CDR3 coding DNA: TGTGCCAGCAGCGGACCCTACGAGCAGTACTTC. The rearrangement uses TRBV11-1 and TRBJ2-7; D is unresolved. The CDR3 has 11 residues. CDR1 is SGHAT and CDR2 is FQDESV in the germline V gene (reference sequence). Trimming cost V 5 bases and J 2 bases, with 4 bases left between them.